This TCR beta chain stems from a study of human T cells and chemical hapten exposure. The study's findings and limits: Sensitization with DPC brought no change to TCRs above 1 in 1000 in frequency.

The CDR3 has 15 amino acids. Trimming left V 4 bases short and J 5 bases short, with 17 bases between. Germline V lookup: CDR1 SGHAT, CDR2 FQNNGV. This clonotype turned up a few times. Its antigen is currently unknown. Time point denoted: pre-sensitization, week 0. The treatment is: therapeutic diphenylcyclopropenone sensitization with weekly scalp DPC. For the library, individual cDNA molecules each received unique molecular identifiers. TCRdb used MiXCR to reprocess the RACE reads, holding one entry per CDR3 protein. The profile covers about 120,000 distinct CDR3 sequences, with less than 15% appearing a single time and 2.5% to 3% taken by the ten largest.

The rearrangement uses TRBV11-2 and TRBJ2-5, with D perhaps given as TRBD1 or TRBD2 (5 bases each). This specimen consisted of whole blood, obtained in connection with sensitization to the hapten diphenylcyclopropenone (DPC). The source is a woman aged 18 to 35 with alopecia areata. Some clones in this sample may be carry-over from other donors' samples. The CDR3 bases are TGTGCCAGCAGCTCGGGGATCGGGGCTGAGGAGACCCAGTACTTC. This translates into CASSSGIGAEETQYF. The full variable domain, its missing parts supplied by reference TRBV11-2 and TRBJ2-5, is EAGVAQSPRYKIIEKRQSVAFWCNPISGHATLYWYQQILGQGPKLLIQFQNNGVVDDSQLPKDRFSAERLKGVDSTLKIQPAKLEDSAVYLCASSSGIGAEETQYFGPGTRLLVL.